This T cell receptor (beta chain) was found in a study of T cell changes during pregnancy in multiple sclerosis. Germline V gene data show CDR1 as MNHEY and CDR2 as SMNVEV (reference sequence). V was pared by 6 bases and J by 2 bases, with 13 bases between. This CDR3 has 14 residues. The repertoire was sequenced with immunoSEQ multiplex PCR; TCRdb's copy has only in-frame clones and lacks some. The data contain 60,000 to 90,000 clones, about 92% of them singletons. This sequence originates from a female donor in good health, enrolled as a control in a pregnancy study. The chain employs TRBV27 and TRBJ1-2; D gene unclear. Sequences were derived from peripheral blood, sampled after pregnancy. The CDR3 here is CASSFNWANYGYTF. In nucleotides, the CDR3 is TGTGCCAGCAGCTTTAACTGGGCCAACTATGGCTACACCTTC.